This paragraph covers one TCR beta chain sequence. Its antigen is not known. The data were taken from a study of cytotoxic CD8 clonotypes in ibrutinib-treated CLL. The data were produced by immunoSEQ multiplex PCR, yet TCRdb's version contains in-frame clones alone and is incomplete. The sample lists 130,000 to 150,000 clones, around 90% occurring once. The germline gives CDR1 SGHRS, CDR2 YFSETQ. V shed 0 bases and J 5 bases; nucleotides not matched to a gene: 6. The CDR3 is made up of 16 amino acids. Regarding the study as a whole: At the start, clonality exceeded age-matched healthy donors and followed circulating CD8+ T-cell counts.

This sequence was found in a human donor with chronic lymphocytic leukemia. This specimen consisted of PBMCs, obtained after 12 months of ibrutinib treatment. V gene TRBV5-1 combines with J gene TRBJ2-3, with 10 bases fitting TRBD2. Here the CDR3 reads CASSLGIAGGVDTQYF. The CDR3 bases are TGCGCCAGCAGCTTGGGGATAGCGGGAGGAGTAGATACGCAGTATTTT.